What follows are 4 T cell receptor beta chains derived from one specimen sequenced in a study of blood T cell repertoires in COVID-19. Produced via immunoSEQ multiplex PCR; TCRdb's table is partial and in-frame only. The sample records some 160,000 clones, approximately 81% being singletons. The specimen was PBMCs or T cells enriched from blood (not recorded which). The receptors stem from a woman in her forties or fifties who had recovered from COVID-19.

V usage is TRBV6-5 and J usage is TRBJ2-1, with TRBD1 matching 10 bases. V lost 8 bases to trimming and J lost 4 bases; unmatched junction nucleotides: 5. This CDR3 is built from 14 residues. Germline values: CDR1 MNHEY, CDR2 SVGAGI. The CDR3 sequence is CASDPGQGYNEQFF. CDR3 DNA: TGTGCCAGCGATCCGGGACAGGGGTACAATGAGCAGTTCTTC.

The CDR3, as DNA: TGCGCCAGCGGACCGGGACAGGGTTTCGACGAGCAGTACTTC. Its protein is CASGPGQGFDEQYF. The chain carries TRBV5-1 and TRBJ2-7, with 9 nucleotides matching TRBD1. V shed 7 bases, J shed 5 bases, and the junction held 10 bases outside the gene matches. The CDR3 loop spans 14 amino acids. Germline V gene sequence: CDR1 SGHRS, CDR2 YFSETQ.

The V and J genes are TRBV28 and TRBJ1-3, with D hard to call. Germline lookup yields CDR1 MDHEN and CDR2 SYDVKM. Trimming stripped 6 bases from V and 2 bases from J, with 14 bases between. The length of the CDR3 is 15 residues. CDR3 sequence: CASSPSRGAGNTIYF. As DNA, the CDR3 is TGTGCCAGCAGCCCGAGCCGGGGAGCTGGAAACACCATATATTTT.

This clone occurred a few times. The chain employs TRBV18 and TRBJ1-3; D not certain. This CDR3 is built from 14 residues. Trimming removed 3 bases at V and 6 bases at J, with 12 bases between. The germline gives CDR1 KGHSH, CDR2 LQKENI. CDR3 protein: CASSPPGGTNTIYF. The CDR3, as DNA: TGTGCCAGCTCACCTCCGGGAGGAACAAACACCATATATTTT.